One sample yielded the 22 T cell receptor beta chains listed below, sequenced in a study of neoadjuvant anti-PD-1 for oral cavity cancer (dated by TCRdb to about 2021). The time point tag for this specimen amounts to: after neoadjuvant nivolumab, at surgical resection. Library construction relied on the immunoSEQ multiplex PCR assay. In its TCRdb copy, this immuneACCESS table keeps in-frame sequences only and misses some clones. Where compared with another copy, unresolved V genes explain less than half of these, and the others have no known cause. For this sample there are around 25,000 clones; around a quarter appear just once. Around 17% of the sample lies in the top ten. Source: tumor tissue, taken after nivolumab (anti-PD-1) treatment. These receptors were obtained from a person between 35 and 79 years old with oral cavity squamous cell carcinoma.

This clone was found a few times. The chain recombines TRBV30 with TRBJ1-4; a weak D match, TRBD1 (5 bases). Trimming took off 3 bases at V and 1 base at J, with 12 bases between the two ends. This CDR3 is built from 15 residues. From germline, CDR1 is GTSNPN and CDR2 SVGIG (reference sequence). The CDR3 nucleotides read TGTGCCTGGAGCTTAACGGGACTAACTAATGAAAAACTGTTTTTT. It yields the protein CAWSLTGLTNEKLFF.

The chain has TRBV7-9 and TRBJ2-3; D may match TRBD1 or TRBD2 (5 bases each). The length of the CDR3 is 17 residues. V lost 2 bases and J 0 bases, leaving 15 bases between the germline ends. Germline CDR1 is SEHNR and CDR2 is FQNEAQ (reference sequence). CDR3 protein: CASSLRRPGPSTDTQYF. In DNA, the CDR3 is TGTGCCAGCAGCTTAAGGAGGCCGGGACCTAGCACAGATACGCAGTATTTT.

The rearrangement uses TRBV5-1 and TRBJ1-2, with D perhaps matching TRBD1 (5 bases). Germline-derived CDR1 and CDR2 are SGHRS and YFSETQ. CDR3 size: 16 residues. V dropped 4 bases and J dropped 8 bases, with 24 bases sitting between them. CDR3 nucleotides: TGCGCCAGCAGCGGGTCGGTACGGGGCCTCAGCTCAGGCTACACCTTC. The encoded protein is CASSGSVRGLSSGYTF.

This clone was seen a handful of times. CDR3 nucleotides: TGTGCCAGCAGCCCCAAAGTTACCCCCAATGAGCAGTTCTTC. Protein: CASSPKVTPNEQFF. J is TRBJ2-1 and V is TRBV7-2; no clear D gene. Germline CDR1 reads SGHTA; CDR2 reads FQGNSA. There are 14 residues in the CDR3. V lost 5 bases, J lost 6 bases, and 14 bases lay in between.

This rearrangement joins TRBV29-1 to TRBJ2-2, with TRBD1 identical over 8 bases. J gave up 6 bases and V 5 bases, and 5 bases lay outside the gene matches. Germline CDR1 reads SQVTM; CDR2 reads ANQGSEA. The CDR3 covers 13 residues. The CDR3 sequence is CSVRRGLAGELFF. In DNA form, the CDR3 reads TGCAGCGTTCGCAGGGGGCTGGCCGGGGAGCTGTTTTTT.

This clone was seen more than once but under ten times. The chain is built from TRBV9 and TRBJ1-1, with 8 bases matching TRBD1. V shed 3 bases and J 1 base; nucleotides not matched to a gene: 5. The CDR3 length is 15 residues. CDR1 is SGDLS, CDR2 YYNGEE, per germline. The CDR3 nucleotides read TGTGCCAGCAGCGAACCCGGGACAGGGAACACTGAAGCTTTCTTT. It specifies CASSEPGTGNTEAFF.

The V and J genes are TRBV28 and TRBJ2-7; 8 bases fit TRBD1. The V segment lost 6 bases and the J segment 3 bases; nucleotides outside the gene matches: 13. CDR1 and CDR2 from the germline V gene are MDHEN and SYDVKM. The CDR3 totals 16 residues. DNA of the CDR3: TGTGCCAGCAGCCGCCGTACGGGACAGGTGAACTACGAGCAGTACTTC. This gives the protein CASSRRTGQVNYEQYF.

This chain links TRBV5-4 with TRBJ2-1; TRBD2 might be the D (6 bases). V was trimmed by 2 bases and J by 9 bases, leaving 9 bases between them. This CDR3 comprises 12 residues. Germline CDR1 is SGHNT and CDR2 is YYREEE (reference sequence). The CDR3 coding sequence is TGTGCCAGCAGCTTAGGAGGGGCTGAGCAGTTCTTC. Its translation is CASSLGGAEQFF.

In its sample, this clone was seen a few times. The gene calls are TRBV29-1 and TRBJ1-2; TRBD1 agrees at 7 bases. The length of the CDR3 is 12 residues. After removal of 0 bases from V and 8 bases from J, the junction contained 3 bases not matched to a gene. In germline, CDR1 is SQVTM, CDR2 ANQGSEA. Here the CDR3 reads CSVEDQGGGYTF. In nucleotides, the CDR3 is TGCAGCGTTGAAGATCAAGGGGGCGGCTACACCTTC.

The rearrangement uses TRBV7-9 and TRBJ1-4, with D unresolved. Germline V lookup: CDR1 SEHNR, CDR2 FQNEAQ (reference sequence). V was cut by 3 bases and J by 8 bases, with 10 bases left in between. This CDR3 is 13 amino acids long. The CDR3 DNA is TGTGCCAGCAGCTTGGCGGCGGGGGAAAAACTGTTTTTT. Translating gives CASSLAAGEKLFF.

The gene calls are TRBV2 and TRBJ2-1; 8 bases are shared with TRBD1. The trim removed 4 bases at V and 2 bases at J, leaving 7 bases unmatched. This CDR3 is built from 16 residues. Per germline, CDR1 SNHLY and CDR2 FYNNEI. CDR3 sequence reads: CASSGRQGIPYNEQFF. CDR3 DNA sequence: TGTGCCAGCAGTGGGAGACAGGGGATCCCCTACAATGAGCAGTTCTTC.

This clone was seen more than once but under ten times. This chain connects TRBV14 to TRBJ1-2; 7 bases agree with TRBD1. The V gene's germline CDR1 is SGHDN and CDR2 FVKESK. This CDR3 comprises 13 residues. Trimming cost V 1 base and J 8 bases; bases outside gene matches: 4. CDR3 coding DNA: TGTGCCAGCAGCCAAGGACAGGGAGCCGGCTACACCTTC. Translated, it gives CASSQGQGAGYTF.

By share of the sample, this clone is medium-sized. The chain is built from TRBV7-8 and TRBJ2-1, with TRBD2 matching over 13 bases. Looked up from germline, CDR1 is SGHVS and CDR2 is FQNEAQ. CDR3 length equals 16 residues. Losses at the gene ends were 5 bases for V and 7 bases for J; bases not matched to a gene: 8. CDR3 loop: CASSPGTSGVGNEQFF. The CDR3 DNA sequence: TGTGCCAGCAGCCCAGGGACTAGCGGGGTGGGAAATGAGCAGTTCTTC.

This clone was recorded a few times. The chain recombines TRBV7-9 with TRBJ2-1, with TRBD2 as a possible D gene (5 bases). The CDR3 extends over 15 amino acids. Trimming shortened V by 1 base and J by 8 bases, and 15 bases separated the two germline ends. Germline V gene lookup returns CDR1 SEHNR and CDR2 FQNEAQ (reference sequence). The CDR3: CASSLGVLGSDEQFF. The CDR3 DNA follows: TGTGCCAGCAGCTTAGGGGTACTAGGAAGCGATGAGCAGTTCTTC.

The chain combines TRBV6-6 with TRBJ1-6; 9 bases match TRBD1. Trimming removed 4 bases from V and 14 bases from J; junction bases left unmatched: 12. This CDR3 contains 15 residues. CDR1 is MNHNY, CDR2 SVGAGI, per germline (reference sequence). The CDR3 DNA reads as TGTGCCAGCAGTTCCTCGACGGGACAGGGAACAGCCCTCCACTTT. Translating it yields CASSSSTGQGTALHF.

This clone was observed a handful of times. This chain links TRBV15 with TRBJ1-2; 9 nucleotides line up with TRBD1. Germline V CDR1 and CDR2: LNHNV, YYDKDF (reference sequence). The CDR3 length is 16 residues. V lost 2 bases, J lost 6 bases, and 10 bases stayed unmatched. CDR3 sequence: CATSRPGGDRVDGYTF. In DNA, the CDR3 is TGTGCCACCAGCAGACCCGGTGGGGACAGGGTGGATGGCTACACCTTC. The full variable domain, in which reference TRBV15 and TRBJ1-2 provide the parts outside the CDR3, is DAMVIQNPRYQVTQFGKPVTLSCSQTLNHNVMYWYQQKSSQAPKLLFHYYDKDFNNEADTPDNFQSRRPNTSFCFLDIRSPGLGDTAMYLCATSRPGGDRVDGYTFGSGTRLTVV.

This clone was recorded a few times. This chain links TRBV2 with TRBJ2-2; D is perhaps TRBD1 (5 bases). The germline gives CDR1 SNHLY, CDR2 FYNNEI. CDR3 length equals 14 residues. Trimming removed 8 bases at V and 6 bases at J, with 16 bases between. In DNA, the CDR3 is TGTGCCAGCTCCTGGGGCCCGGGCCCCGGGGAGCTGTTTTTT. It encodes CASSWGPGPGELFF.

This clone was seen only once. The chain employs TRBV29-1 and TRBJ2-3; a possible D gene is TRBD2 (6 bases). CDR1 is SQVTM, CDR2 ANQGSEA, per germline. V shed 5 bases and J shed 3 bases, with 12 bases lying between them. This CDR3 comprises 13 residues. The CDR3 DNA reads TGCAGCGTTATGACTAGGCTGACAGATACGCAGTATTTT. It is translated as CSVMTRLTDTQYF.

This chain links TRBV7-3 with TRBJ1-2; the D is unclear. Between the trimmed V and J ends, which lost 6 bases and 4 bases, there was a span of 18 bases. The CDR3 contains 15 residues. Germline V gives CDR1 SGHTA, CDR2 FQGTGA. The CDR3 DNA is TGTGCCAGCAGACCCATGGACCTTGACTCCTATGGCTACACCTTC. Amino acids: CASRPMDLDSYGYTF.

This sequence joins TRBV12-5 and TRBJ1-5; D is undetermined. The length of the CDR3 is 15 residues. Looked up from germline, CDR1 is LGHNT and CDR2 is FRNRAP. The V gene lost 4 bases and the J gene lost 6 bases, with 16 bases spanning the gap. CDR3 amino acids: CASGSSLKIGQPQHF. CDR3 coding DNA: TGTGCTAGTGGTTCCTCCTTAAAAATCGGTCAGCCCCAGCATTTT.

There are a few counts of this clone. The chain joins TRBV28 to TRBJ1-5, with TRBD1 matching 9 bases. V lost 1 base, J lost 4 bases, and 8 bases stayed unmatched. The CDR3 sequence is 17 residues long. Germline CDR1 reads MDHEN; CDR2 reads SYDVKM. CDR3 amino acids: CASSLSQGAGRNQPQHF. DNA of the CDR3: TGTGCCAGCAGTTTATCACAGGGGGCTGGAAGGAATCAGCCCCAGCATTTT.

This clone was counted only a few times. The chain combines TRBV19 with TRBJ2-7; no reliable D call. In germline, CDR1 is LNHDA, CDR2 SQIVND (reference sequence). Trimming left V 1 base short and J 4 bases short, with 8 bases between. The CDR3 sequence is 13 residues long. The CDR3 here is CASSIAEGYEQYF. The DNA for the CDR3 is TGTGCCAGTAGTATAGCGGAAGGTTACGAGCAGTACTTC.